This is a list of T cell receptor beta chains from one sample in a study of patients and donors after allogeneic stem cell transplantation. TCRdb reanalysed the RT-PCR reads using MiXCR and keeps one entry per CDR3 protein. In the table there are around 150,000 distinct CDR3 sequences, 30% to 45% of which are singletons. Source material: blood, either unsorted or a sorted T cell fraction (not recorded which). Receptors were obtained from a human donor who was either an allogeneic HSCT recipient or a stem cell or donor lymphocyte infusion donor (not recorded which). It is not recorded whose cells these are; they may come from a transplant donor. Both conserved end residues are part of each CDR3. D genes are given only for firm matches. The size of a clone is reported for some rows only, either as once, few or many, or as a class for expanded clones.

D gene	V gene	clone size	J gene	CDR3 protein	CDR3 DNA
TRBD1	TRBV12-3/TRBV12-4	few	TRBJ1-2	CASSPVTGGSSGYTF	TGTGCCAGCAGTCCGGTCACAGGGGGAAGTAGCGGCTACACCTTC
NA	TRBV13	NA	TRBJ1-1	CASSLNPGNTEAFF	TGTGCCAGCAGCTTAAATCCGGGGAACACTGAAGCTTTCTTT
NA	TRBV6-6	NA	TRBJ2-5	CASSYPVGEQETQYF	TGTGCCAGCAGTTACCCGGTAGGGGAGCAGGAGACCCAGTACTTC
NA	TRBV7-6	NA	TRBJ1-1	CASSLASVNTEAFF	TGTGCCAGCAGCTTAGCCTCAGTGAACACTGAAGCTTTCTTT
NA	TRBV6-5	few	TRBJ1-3	CASSSRMNSGNTIYF	TGTGCCAGCAGTTCCAGAATGAACTCTGGAAACACCATATATTTT
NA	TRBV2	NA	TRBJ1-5	CASAPRIPRGQPQHF	TGTGCCAGCGCACCCCGGATCCCTAGGGGTCAGCCCCAGCATTTT
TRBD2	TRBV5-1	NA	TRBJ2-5	CASSSIAGQETQYF	TGCGCCAGCAGCTCGATAGCGGGGCAAGAGACCCAGTACTTC
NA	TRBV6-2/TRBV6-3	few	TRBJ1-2	CASTHEDSRLYGYTF	TGTGCCAGCACCCATGAGGACAGCCGCCTCTATGGCTACACCTTC
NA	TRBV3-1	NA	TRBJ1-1	CASSLSRAFNTEAFF	TGTGCCAGCAGCCTCTCGCGAGCCTTCAACACTGAAGCTTTCTTT
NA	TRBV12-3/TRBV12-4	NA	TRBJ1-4	CASSLALSATNEKLFF	TGTGCCAGCAGCTTAGCGCTCAGTGCAACTAATGAAAAACTGTTTTTT
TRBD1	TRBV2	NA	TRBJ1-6	CASSEKGARSPLHF	TGTGCCAGCAGTGAAAAGGGGGCCCGGTCACCCCTCCACTTT
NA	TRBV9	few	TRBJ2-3	CASSPRQSTDTQYF	TGTGCCAGCAGCCCTCGACAATCCACAGATACGCAGTATTTT
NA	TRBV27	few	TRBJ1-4	CASSLSRGGAEKLFF	TGTGCCAGCAGTTTATCGAGGGGAGGGGCTGAAAAACTGTTTTTT
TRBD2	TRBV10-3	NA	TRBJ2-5	CAISEGTSGAAQYF	TGTGCCATCAGTGAAGGGACTAGCGGTGCGGCCCAGTACTTC
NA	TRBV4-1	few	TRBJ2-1	CASSQRGGVISNEQFF	TGCGCCAGCAGCCAACGCGGAGGGGTAATAAGCAATGAGCAGTTCTTC
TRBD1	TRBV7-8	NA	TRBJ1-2	CASSFGDRGLLGYTF	TGTGCCAGCAGCTTCGGAGACAGGGGACTCCTTGGCTACACCTTC
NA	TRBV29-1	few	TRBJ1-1	CSVYWVGEAFF	TGCAGCGTTTATTGGGTAGGGGAAGCTTTCTTT
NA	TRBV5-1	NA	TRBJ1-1	CASSPIPDSPTEAFF	TGCGCCAGCAGCCCCATTCCGGACAGTCCAACTGAAGCTTTCTTT
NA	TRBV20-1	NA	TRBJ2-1	CSATLWPYNEQFF	TGCAGTGCTACTCTTTGGCCCTACAATGAGCAGTTCTTC
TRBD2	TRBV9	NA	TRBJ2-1	CASSVGGSGEWRFF	TGTGCCAGCAGCGTAGGGGGTAGCGGGGAATGGCGGTTCTTC
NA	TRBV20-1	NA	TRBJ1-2	CSSHSGIYGYTF	TGCAGTTCTCACTCAGGGATCTATGGCTACACCTTC
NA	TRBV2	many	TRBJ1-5	CASASVNQPQHF	TGTGCCAGCGCCAGTGTCAATCAGCCCCAGCATTTT
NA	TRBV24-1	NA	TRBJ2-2	CATSDSLGGTGELFF	TGTGCCACCAGTGATTCGCTGGGGGGCACCGGGGAGCTGTTTTTT
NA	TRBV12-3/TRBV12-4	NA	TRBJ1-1	CASRLWNELGTEAFF	TGTGCCAGCAGATTGTGGAACGAACTGGGCACTGAAGCTTTCTTT
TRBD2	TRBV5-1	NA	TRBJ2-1	CATGGAKNEQFF	TGCGCCACCGGGGGGGCTAAGAATGAGCAGTTCTTC
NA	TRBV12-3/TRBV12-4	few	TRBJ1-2	CASHPRGAEDGYTF	TGTGCCAGCCACCCTAGAGGGGCGGAAGATGGCTACACCTTC
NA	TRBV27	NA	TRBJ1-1	CASSSSQGYFLNTEAFF	TGTGCCAGCAGTTCGTCACAGGGTTATTTCTTGAACACTGAAGCTTTCTTT
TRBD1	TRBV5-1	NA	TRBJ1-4	CASSWTGETNEKLFF	TGCGCCAGCAGCTGGACAGGTGAAACTAATGAAAAACTGTTTTTT
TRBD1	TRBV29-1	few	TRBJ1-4	CSVPDRGNEKLFF	TGCAGCGTACCCGACAGGGGGAATGAAAAACTGTTTTTT